This T cell receptor beta chain was identified in a study of beta chain features in type 1 diabetes. Whole-study findings and limits: The study found that naive, central memory and Treg TCRB repertoires appeared more similar in patients than in healthy donors. In every one of the four CD4+ subsets, TCRB CDR3s were moderately but significantly shorter in Type 1 diabetes patients.

This clone has a handful of counts. No antigen is known for it. Sorting with CD45RO/CCR7/CD25/CD127/CD95/CD27 yielded naive, central memory, regulatory and stem-like memory CD4+ cells. CDR1 is SEHNR, CDR2 FQNEAQ, per germline (reference sequence). V lost 1 base and J lost 1, with 8 bases in between. The CDR3 totals 14 residues. As every portion of the isolated RNA was reverse transcribed, the sequencing read expressed TCRB transcripts. TCRdb's table, derived via immunoSEQ multiplex PCR, lists solely in-frame clones and lacks some. This table has hundreds of thousands of clones, over 11% appearing once.

Material for sequencing was naive CD4+ T cells from blood. This chain links TRBV7-9 with TRBJ2-7; no clear D gene. This TCR derives from a man between 18 and 35 years old with type 1 diabetes. The CDR3 sequence is CASSLEQKSYEQYF. The DNA for the CDR3 is TGTGCCAGCAGCTTAGAACAGAAGTCCTACGAGCAGTACTTC. Drawing the rest from reference TRBV7-9 and TRBJ2-7, the complete variable domain is DTGVSQNPRHKITKRGQNVTFRCDPISEHNRLYWYRQTLGQGPEFLTYFQNEAQLEKSRLLSDRFSAERPKGSFSTLEIQRTEQGDSAMYLCASSLEQKSYEQYFGPGTRLTVT.